This T cell receptor (beta chain) comes out of a study of cytomegalovirus exposure and HLA in healthy donors. Use of 60 Vbeta and 13 Jbeta primers characterized the PCR. Only in-frame clones appear in the TCRdb table, and some are missing; sequencing was by immunoSEQ multiplex PCR. The profile shows some 91,000 clones, about 77% of them singletons. Study-wide points: 87-base-pair reads could not separate some V segments, including TRBV6-2 and TRBV6-3. Altogether, 160 or so TCR beta chains were recorded as cytomegalovirus-associated.

All the people who gave samples were healthy bone marrow donors. Germline CDR1 LNHDA, CDR2 SQIVND (reference sequence). The CDR3 is 11 residues long. J gave up 5 bases and V 8 bases, and 2 bases lay outside the gene matches. In the case of this clone: The antigen is undetermined.

Sequencing input: PBMCs. The chain has TRBV19 and TRBJ1-1; 7 bases align to TRBD1. The clonotype comes from a man in his forties in good health and CMV-seronegative. CDR3 sequence reads: CASRRGTEAFF. CDR3 nucleotide sequence: TGTGCCAGTCGCAGGGGGACTGAAGCTTTCTTT.